Listed below are T cell receptor beta chains from one sample, sequenced in a study of regulatory T cells in long-lasting Graves disease. TCRdb reprocessed the multiplex PCR reads with MiXCR, giving one entry per CDR3 protein. This table has hundreds of thousands of distinct CDR3 sequences, roughly 15% appearing once. These same records also appear under a second study, on T cells in Graves' hyperthyroidism and ophthalmopathy.

The specimen comprised peripheral blood mononuclear cells (PBMCs), sampled at new diagnosis, from a patient treated with antithyroid drugs. These receptors originate from a woman aged 25 to 39 with Graves disease. Each CDR3 is given with its conserved first and last residue. The D gene is left open where the match is weak. Clone size appears in some rows only: once, few, many, or a class for an expanded clone.

cdr3_length	j_call	clone_size	v_call	d_call	cdr3_nt	cdr3_aa
15	TRBJ2-1	NA	TRBV29-1	TRBD2	TGCAGCGTGGTTAAGCGGGAGGCCTCCTACAATGAGCAGTTCTTC	CSVVKREASYNEQFF
15	TRBJ1-2	NA	TRBV5-1	TRBD1	TGCGCCAGCGGACAGGGGGCTTCAGCTAACTATGGCTACACCTTC	CASGQGASANYGYTF
14	TRBJ2-2	once	TRBV14	TRBD2	TGTGCCAGCAGCGGGCGGGAGTCCACCGGGGAGCTGTTTTTT	CASSGRESTGELFF
13	TRBJ2-5	many	TRBV19	TRBD1	TGTGCCAGTAGGAACCAGGGGGAAGAGACCCAGTACTTC	CASRNQGEETQYF
14	TRBJ1-6	many	TRBV7-2	NA	TGTGCCAGCAGAGCCGGGACTGGGAGTTCACCCCTCCACTTT	CASRAGTGSSPLHF
13	TRBJ1-1	many	TRBV14	NA	TGTGCCAGCAGCCAAGATACGAACACTGAAGCTTTCTTT	CASSQDTNTEAFF
14	TRBJ1-6	many	TRBV2	NA	TGTGCCACCGCCAAGGGACAATTCGGATCACCCCTCCACTTT	CATAKGQFGSPLHF
16	TRBJ2-7	many	TRBV28	NA	TGTGCCAGCAGTTTTGGTTCACAGGGATCATTCAACGAGCAGTACTTC	CASSFGSQGSFNEQYF
15	TRBJ1-2	few	TRBV20-1	NA	TGCAGTGCTAGGACTGACGGAAGGGGGGGTATCGGCTACACCTTC	CSARTDGRGGIGYTF
15	TRBJ2-2	many	TRBV19	TRBD2	TGTGCCAGTACGGCTAGCGGGATCAACACCGGGGAGCTGTTTTTT	CASTASGINTGELFF
15	TRBJ1-5	NA	TRBV5-6	TRBD1	TGTGCCAGCAGCTACAGACAGGGGTTCAATCAGCCCCAGCATTTT	CASSYRQGFNQPQHF
15	TRBJ2-5	NA	TRBV7-2	TRBD2	TGTGCCAGCACAGGCCTAGCGGGAGACCAAGAGACCCAGTACTTC	CASTGLAGDQETQYF
15	TRBJ2-1	many	TRBV7-9	TRBD2	TGTGCCAGCAGCCGTTCCTCGGCGGGAGGTAATGAGCAGTTCTTC	CASSRSSAGGNEQFF
14	TRBJ1-2	NA	TRBV28	NA	TGTGCCAGCAGTGATAATAGGGGAGTCCATGGCTACACCTTC	CASSDNRGVHGYTF
15	TRBJ1-4	many	TRBV3-1	TRBD1	TGTGCCAGCAGCCAAGGTGGGACAGGCGACCGAAAACTGTTTTTT	CASSQGGTGDRKLFF
17	TRBJ2-1	NA	TRBV19	NA	TGTGCCAGTAGTCCCCGCTTTCAGCAGTGGGTTCGTAATGAGCAGTTCTTC	CASSPRFQQWVRNEQFF
15	TRBJ1-2	many	TRBV28	NA	TGTGCCAGCAGTTTAAGCGGGGGGCGAACTAAGGGCTACACCTTC	CASSLSGGRTKGYTF
15	TRBJ2-1	few	TRBV5-1	TRBD2	TGCGCCAGCAGCTGGATGGCGGGAGTCGTAGATGAGCAGTTCTTC	CASSWMAGVVDEQFF
16	TRBJ2-7	NA	TRBV29-1	TRBD1	TGCAGCGTTGAAGATGAGAGGACAGGGTTTTCATACGAGCAGTACTTC	CSVEDERTGFSYEQYF
13	TRBJ2-7	many	TRBV12-3/TRBV12-4	NA	TGTGCCAGCAGTTGGACAGTTCCCTACGAGCAGTACTTC	CASSWTVPYEQYF
15	TRBJ1-3	many	TRBV2	NA	TGTGCCAGCAAGCAGGGCGGGTATCCTGGAAACACCATATATTTT	CASKQGGYPGNTIYF
13	TRBJ1-1	few	TRBV5-1	NA	TGCGCCAGCAGGCCCACAGGGAGCGCTGAAGCTTTCTTT	CASRPTGSAEAFF